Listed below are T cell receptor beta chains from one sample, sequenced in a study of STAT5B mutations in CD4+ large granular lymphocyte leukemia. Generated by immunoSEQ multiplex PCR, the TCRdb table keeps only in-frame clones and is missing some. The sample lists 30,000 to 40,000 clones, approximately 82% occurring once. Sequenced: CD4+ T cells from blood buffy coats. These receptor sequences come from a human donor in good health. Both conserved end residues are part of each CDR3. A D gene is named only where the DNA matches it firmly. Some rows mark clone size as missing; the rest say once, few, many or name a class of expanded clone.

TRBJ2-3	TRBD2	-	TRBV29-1	TGCAGCGTCGGGACGACACTAGCGTCGAGCACAGATACGCAGTATTTT	CSVGTTLASSTDTQYF
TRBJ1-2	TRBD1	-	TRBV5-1	TGCGCCAGCAGCTTGGGTATTGGTACAGGGGATTATGGCTACACCTTC	CASSLGIGTGDYGYTF
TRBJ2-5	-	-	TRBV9	TGTGCCAGCAGCCTTCTGGCTACCTCGGAGACCCAGTACTTC	CASSLLATSETQYF
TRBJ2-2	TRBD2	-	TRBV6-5	TGTGCCAGCAGTTCCTGGACTAGCGTGAACACCGGGGAGCTGTTTTTT	CASSSWTSVNTGELFF
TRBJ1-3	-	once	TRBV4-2	TGTGCCAGCAGCCAAGATCTTTATAAATCCTCTGGAAACACCATATATTTT	CASSQDLYKSSGNTIYF
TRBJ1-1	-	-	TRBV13	TGTGCCAGCGCAGGGACACTCAAGAGGATGAACACTGAAGCTTTCTTT	CASAGTLKRMNTEAFF
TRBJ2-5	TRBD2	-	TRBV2	TGTGCCAGCAGTGCGACTAGCGGGAGGGAGACCCAGTACTTC	CASSATSGRETQYF
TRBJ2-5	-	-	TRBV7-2	TGTGCCAGCAGCTCAGGACTGATAGAGACCCAGTACTTC	CASSSGLIETQYF
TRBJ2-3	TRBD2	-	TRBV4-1	TGCGCCAGCAGCCAAGAAGGGGCGTTCAGCGGGGGGGCCCGAGATACGCAGTATTTT	CASSQEGAFSGGARDTQYF
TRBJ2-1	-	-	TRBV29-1	TGCAGCGTCGGAACTCCTGAGAAATCGGTACAACAGTTCTTC	CSVGTPEKSVQQFF
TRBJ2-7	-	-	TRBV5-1	TGCGCCAGCAGCTTGGACTACGAGCAGTACTTC	CASSLDYEQYF
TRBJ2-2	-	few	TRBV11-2	TGTGCCAGCAGCTTAGATTTTACCGGGGAGCTGTTTTTT	CASSLDFTGELFF
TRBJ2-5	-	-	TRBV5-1	TGCGCCAGCGGCCAGAGGGAGACCCAGTACTTC	CASGQRETQYF
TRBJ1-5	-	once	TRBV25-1	TGTGCCAGCAGTGATTGGACTTATGGTCAGCCCCAGCATTTT	CASSDWTYGQPQHF
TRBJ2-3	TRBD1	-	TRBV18	TGTGCCAGCTCACCAGTTATGCGACAGGGGGCAGATACGCAGTATTTT	CASSPVMRQGADTQYF
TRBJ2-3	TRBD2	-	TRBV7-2	TGTGCCAGCAGCTCCCCCTGGCGGGGGGGCTCGGATACGCAGTATTTT	CASSSPWRGGSDTQYF
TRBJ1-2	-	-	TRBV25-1	TGTGCCAGCAGTGAACAAGGTTTCGTGGATGGCTACACCTTC	CASSEQGFVDGYTF
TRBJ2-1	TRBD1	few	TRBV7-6	TGTGCCAGCAGCTTAGGACAGGGGGCGCGACATGAGCAGTTCTTC	CASSLGQGARHEQFF
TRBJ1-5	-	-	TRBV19	TGTGCCAGTAAAAGTGGGGCAGAAATCCGCGGCGATCAGCCCCAGCATTTT	CASKSGAEIRGDQPQHF
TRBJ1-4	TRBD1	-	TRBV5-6	TGTGCCAGCAGCTCCCAACAGGGGGCGAATGAAAAACTGTTTTTT	CASSSQQGANEKLFF
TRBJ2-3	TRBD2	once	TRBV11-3	TGTGCCAGCAGCCCCGGGGGGGCAGATACGCAGTATTTT	CASSPGGADTQYF
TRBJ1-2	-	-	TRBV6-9	TGTGCCAGCAGTCCCTGGACGGGTAACTATGGCTACACCTTC	CASSPWTGNYGYTF
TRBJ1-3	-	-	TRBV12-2	TGTGCAAGTCGCTTAGCGCGGTGGATTGGAAACACCATATATTTT	CASRLARWIGNTIYF
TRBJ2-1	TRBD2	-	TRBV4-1	TGCGCCAGCAGCCACCCAGGGACTAGCGGGAGTTCTCTACAGAATGAGCAGTTCTTC	CASSHPGTSGSSLQNEQFF
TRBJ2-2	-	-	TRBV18	TGTGCCAGCTCAAGCGACAGAAACACCGGGGAGCTGTTTTTT	CASSSDRNTGELFF
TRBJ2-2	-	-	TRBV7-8	TGTGCCAGCAGCCCCCCCGCCGGCACCGGGGAGCTGTTTTTT	CASSPPAGTGELFF
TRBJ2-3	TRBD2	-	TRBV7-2	TGTGCCAGCAGCGCCTCCCCGGGACTAGCGGGGCTCTCAGATACGCAGTATTTT	CASSASPGLAGLSDTQYF
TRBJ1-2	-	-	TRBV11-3	TGTGCCAGCAGCTTAGATTCCTGGAGCGGCTATGGCTACACCTTC	CASSLDSWSGYGYTF
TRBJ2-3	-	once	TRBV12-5	TGTGCTAGTGGTTTGCCACGGGCCTCGCAGTATTTT	CASGLPRASQYF
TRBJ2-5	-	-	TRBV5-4	TGTGCCAGCAGCTTGCTTAACAGCCCAAAAGAGACCCAGTACTTC	CASSLLNSPKETQYF
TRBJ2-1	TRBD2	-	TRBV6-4	TGTGCCAGCACCCCCGTAGCGGGAGTTGGTAATGAGCAGTTCTTC	CASTPVAGVGNEQFF
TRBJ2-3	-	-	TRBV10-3	TGTGCCACCGGGGCCCCGAGCACAGATACGCAGTATTTT	CATGAPSTDTQYF
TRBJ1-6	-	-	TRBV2	TGTGCCAGCAGGGGGCAGGGTAATTCACCCCTCCACTTT	CASRGQGNSPLHF
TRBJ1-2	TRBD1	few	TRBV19	TGTGCCAGTAGTATCCCGGGACAGGGAAACTATGGCTACACCTTC	CASSIPGQGNYGYTF
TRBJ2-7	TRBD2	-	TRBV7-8	TGTGCCAGCAGCTTAGGTGGGACTAGCTCGTTCGAGCAGTACTTC	CASSLGGTSSFEQYF
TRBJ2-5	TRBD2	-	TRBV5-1	TGCGCCAGCAGCAAGGGACTAGCGGGGGGAGAGACCCAGTACTTC	CASSKGLAGGETQYF
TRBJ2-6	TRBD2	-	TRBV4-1	TGCGCCAGCAGCAAGGCAGAGGGGACGGGGGGTTTGAGTGCTGGGGCCAACGTCCTGACTTTC	CASSKAEGTGGLSAGANVLTF
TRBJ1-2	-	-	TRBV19	TGTGCCAGTAGTAACCCCCGAGGTGAGGACGGGGAAAACTATGGCTACACCTTC	CASSNPRGEDGENYGYTF
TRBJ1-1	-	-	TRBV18	TGTGCCAGCTCACCACAGGGGATCACTGAAGCTTTCTTT	CASSPQGITEAFF
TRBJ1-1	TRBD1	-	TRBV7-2	TGTGCCAGCAGCTTCGTTCCAGGGGGCTTCACTGAAGCTTTCTTT	CASSFVPGGFTEAFF
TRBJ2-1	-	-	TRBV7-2	TGTGCCAGCAGCTTAAGCAGGGAGGTTGGTGATGAGCAGTTCTTC	CASSLSREVGDEQFF
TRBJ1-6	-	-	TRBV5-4	TGTGCCAGCAGCTGGGGGTCTAGGGGGGGCAACCAATATTCACCCCTCCACTTT	CASSWGSRGGNQYSPLHF
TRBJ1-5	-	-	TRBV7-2	TGTGCCAGCAGCTTAGAGGGGGGATACGCCAATCAGCCCCAGCATTTT	CASSLEGGYANQPQHF
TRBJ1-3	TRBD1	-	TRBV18	TGTGCCAGCTCCGCGGACAGGAGGTCGGGAAACACCATATATTTT	CASSADRRSGNTIYF
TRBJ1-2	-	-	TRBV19	TGTGCCAGTAGTAGGCAGACTGGGAACTATGGCTACACCTTC	CASSRQTGNYGYTF
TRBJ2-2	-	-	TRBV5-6	TGTGCCAGCAGCTTGAAGGTAACCGGGGAGCTGTTTTTT	CASSLKVTGELFF
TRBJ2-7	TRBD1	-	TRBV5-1	TGCGCCAGCAGCCGGGACAGGGGCTACGAGCAGTACTTC	CASSRDRGYEQYF
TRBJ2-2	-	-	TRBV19	TGTGCCAGTCGACGGCCTCGAGACACCGGGGAGCTGTTTTTT	CASRRPRDTGELFF
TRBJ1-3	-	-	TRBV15	TGTGCCACCAGCAGGGACTACAGGAGCTCTGGAAACACCATATATTTT	CATSRDYRSSGNTIYF